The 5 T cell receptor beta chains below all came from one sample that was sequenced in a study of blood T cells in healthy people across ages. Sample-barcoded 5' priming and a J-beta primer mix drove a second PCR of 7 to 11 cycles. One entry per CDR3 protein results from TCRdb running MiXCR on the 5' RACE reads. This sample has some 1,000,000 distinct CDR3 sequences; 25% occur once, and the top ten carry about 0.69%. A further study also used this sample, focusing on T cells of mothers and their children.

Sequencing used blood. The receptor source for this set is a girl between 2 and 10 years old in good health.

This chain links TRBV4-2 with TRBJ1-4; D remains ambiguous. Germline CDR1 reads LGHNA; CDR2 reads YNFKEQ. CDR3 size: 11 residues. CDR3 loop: CASATNEKLFF. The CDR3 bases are TGTGCTAGTGCAACTAATGAAAAACTGTTTTTT.

This CDR3 reads CSVVPRGLAGTDTQYF. In DNA form, the CDR3 reads TGCAGCGTTGTCCCACGGGGACTAGCGGGCACAGATACGCAGTATTTT. The chain is built from TRBV29-1 and TRBJ2-3; 11 nucleotides line up with TRBD2. Germline trimming cut 4 bases from V and 1 base from J; bases unmatched to any gene: 7. CDR1 SQVTM and CDR2 ANQGSEA come from the germline V gene. The CDR3 contains 16 residues.

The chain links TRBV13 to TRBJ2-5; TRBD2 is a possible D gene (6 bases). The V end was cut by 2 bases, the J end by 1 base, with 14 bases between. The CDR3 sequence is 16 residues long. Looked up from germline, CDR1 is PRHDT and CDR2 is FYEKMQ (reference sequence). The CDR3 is CASSLHPGVFQETQYF. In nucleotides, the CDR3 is TGTGCCAGCAGCTTACATCCGGGGGTCTTCCAAGAGACCCAGTACTTC.

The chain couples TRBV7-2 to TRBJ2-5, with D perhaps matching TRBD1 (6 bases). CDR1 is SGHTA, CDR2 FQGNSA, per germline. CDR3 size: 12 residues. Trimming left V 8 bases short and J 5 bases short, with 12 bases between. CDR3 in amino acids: CASGTGLETQYF. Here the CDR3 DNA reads TGTGCCAGCGGCACAGGGTTGGAGACCCAGTACTTC.

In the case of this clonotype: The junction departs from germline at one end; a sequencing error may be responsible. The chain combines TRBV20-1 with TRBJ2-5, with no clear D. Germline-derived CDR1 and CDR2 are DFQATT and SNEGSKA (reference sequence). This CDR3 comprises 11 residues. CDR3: CSASRGLFKFF. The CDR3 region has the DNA TGCAGTGCTTCCCGCGGCCTCTTTAAGTTCTTC.